This T cell receptor (beta chain) emerged from a study of neoadjuvant nivolumab and ipilimumab in lung cancer. Measured with immunoSEQ multiplex PCR; TCRdb has only the in-frame clones, and not every one. The repertoire holds approximately 12,000 clones, with about two thirds as singletons. The source material was peripheral blood, sampled after neoadjuvant nivolumab, alone or with ipilimumab, at or shortly before surgery. The TCR was taken from an adult with non-small cell lung cancer.

The CDR3 DNA follows: TGTGCCAGTAAACAGGGGGCCCCTGGGGCCAACGTCCTGACTTTC. It encodes CASKQGAPGANVLTF. V gene TRBV6-5 combines with J gene TRBJ2-6; 9 bases are shared with TRBD1. CDR3 length: 15 residues. Germline V CDR1 and CDR2: MNHEY, SVGAGI. Trimming took 9 bases from V and 2 from J; bases not matched to a gene: 5.